Following are 28 T cell receptor beta chains from one sample sequenced in a study of blood T cell repertoires in COVID-19. Only in-frame clones appear in the TCRdb table, and some are missing; sequencing was by immunoSEQ multiplex PCR. The data hold 300,000 to 350,000 clones, with around 91% observed a single time. The source material was peripheral blood. Receptors originate from a woman aged 40 to 50 with COVID-19, enrolled during active disease.

The J gene is TRBJ2-7, the V gene TRBV21-1; the D call of TRBD1 is as the table states it, not checked on the DNA. TRBV21-1 is designated a pseudogene. The CDR3 is 12 residues long. The CDR3 region is CASTQYHGQEAF. The DNA for the CDR3 is TGTGCCAGCACCCAATACCATGGACAGGAGGCCTTC.

V gene TRBV5-1 combines with J gene TRBJ2-1; 7 bases match TRBD1. The CDR3 loop spans 14 amino acids. The junction had 1 base not matched to a gene; V was cut back by 2 bases and J by 2 bases. The germline gives CDR1 SGHRS, CDR2 YFSETQ. CDR3 loop: CASSFRGTYNEQFF. The CDR3 nucleotides read TGCGCCAGCAGCTTCAGGGGGACCTACAATGAGCAGTTCTTC.

This sequence joins TRBV5-1 and TRBJ1-3; possible D gene TRBD1, 5 bases. The CDR3 covers 16 residues. V lost 2 bases and J lost 7, with 19 bases in between. CDR1 is SGHRS and CDR2 is YFSETQ in the germline V gene. The CDR3 sequence is CASSLEGLASGNTIYF. For the CDR3, the DNA is TGCGCCAGCAGCTTAGAGGGACTGGCCTCAGGTAACACCATATATTTT. Supplemented by reference TRBV5-1 and TRBJ1-3, the full variable domain reads KAGVTQTPRYLIKTRGQQVTLSCSPISGHRSVSWYQQTPGQGLQFLFEYFSETQRNKGNFPGRFSGRQFSNSRSEMNVSTLELGDSALYLCASSLEGLASGNTIYFGEGSWLTVV.

The V and J genes are TRBV9 and TRBJ1-4; 10 bases fit TRBD1. Germline V gene data show CDR1 as SGDLS and CDR2 as YYNGEE. V trimming: 4 bases; J trimming: 3 bases; junction bases outside the gene matches: 12. The CDR3 runs 18 residues. This CDR3 reads CASSSGTGDRGPNEKLFF. The CDR3 DNA is TGTGCCAGCAGCTCCGGGACAGGGGACCGGGGGCCTAATGAAAAACTGTTTTTT.

The V and J genes are TRBV7-9 and TRBJ1-5, with 8 bases that match TRBD1. This CDR3 is built from 14 residues. The J segment lost 9 bases and the V segment lost 3 bases, leaving 7 bases of the junction unmatched. Germline-derived CDR1 and CDR2 are SEHNR and FQNEAQ (reference sequence). In DNA, the CDR3 is TGTGCCAGCAGCTTTTCAGGGGGCGAGCGGCCCCAGCATTTT. Translated: CASSFSGGERPQHF.

The genes are TRBV15 and TRBJ1-5, with D perhaps TRBD1 (5 bases). This CDR3 contains 15 residues. The germline CDR1 and CDR2 sequences are LNHNV and YYDKDF (reference sequence). V lost 0 bases and J 5 bases, leaving 11 bases between the germline ends. CDR3 DNA sequence: TGTGCCACCAGCAGAGACCATAGGGGTCATCAGCCCCAGCATTTT. Translating it yields CATSRDHRGHQPQHF.

In this sample, this clone turned up a few times. V is TRBV7-2 and J is TRBJ2-7; D not certain. This CDR3 region has 12 residues. The V and J ends lost 2 bases and 5 bases respectively, with 7 bases between them. Germline loops: CDR1 SGHTA, CDR2 FQGNSA. The CDR3 here is CASSLHSDEQYF. CDR3 in DNA: TGTGCCAGCAGCTTACATTCGGACGAGCAGTACTTC.

In this sample, this clone turned up once. This rearrangement joins TRBV10-3 to TRBJ2-7; 8 bases are a match to TRBD2. This CDR3 region has 15 residues. Trimming at V came to 4 bases and at J to 0 bases, leaving 5 bases not matched to a gene. Germline values: CDR1 ENHRY, CDR2 SYGVKD. The CDR3 DNA reads as TGTGCCATCAGTGTTTGGCGGGAGGACTCCTACGAGCAGTACTTC. Amino acids: CAISVWREDSYEQYF.

The chain couples TRBV27 to TRBJ2-3, with 8 bases fitting TRBD1. CDR3 length equals 16 residues. Germline CDR1 and CDR2: MNHEY and SMNVEV (reference sequence). Trimming took 4 bases from V and 4 from J; bases not matched to a gene: 10. CDR3 amino acids: CASSYTGGLLADTQYF. The CDR3 region has the DNA TGTGCCAGCAGTTATACAGGGGGGCTTCTGGCAGATACGCAGTATTTT.

This chain links TRBV28 with TRBJ2-1; the D gene is possibly TRBD1 (6 bases). The CDR3 contains 14 residues. Germline CDR1 is MDHEN and CDR2 is SYDVKM. The germline V and J ends were trimmed by 5 bases and 3 bases, with 11 bases remaining between them. CDR3 bases: TGTGCCAGCAGTCCCCAGGACAGCTACAATGAGCAGTTCTTC. This translates into CASSPQDSYNEQFF.

The rearrangement uses TRBV4-2 and TRBJ1-3; maybe TRBD1 (6 bases). Trimming removed 0 bases at V and 0 bases at J, with 15 bases between. Germline CDR1 and CDR2: LGHNA and YNFKEQ. The CDR3 consists of 18 residues. In DNA form, the CDR3 reads TGTGCCAGCAGCCAAGACATCCGACAGGTGAACTCTGGAAACACCATATATTTT. This sequence encodes CASSQDIRQVNSGNTIYF.

The chain carries TRBV4-1 and TRBJ1-6; tentatively, D is TRBD1 (5 bases). The CDR3 is made up of 15 amino acids. Trimming cost V 8 bases and J 8 bases, with 19 bases left between them. Per germline, CDR1 MGHRA and CDR2 YSYEKL. The DNA for the CDR3 is TGCGCCAGCGCGGGGGTGGGGCAGAGGGATTCACCCCTCCACTTT. Its translation: CASAGVGQRDSPLHF.

The rearrangement joins TRBV9 to TRBJ2-4, with 10 nucleotides matching TRBD2. The germline V gene has CDR1 SGDLS and CDR2 YYNGEE. V dropped 2 bases and J dropped 5; count of bases not matched to a gene: 10. The CDR3 sequence is 17 residues long. In nucleotides, the CDR3 is TGTGCCAGCAGCGTCTCCTTCGGGCTAGCGGGGGAAAACATTCAGTACTTC. It translates to CASSVSFGLAGENIQYF.

This sequence joins TRBV18 and TRBJ1-1; D might be TRBD1 (6 bases). The CDR3 consists of 15 residues. CDR1 KGHSH and CDR2 LQKENI come from the germline V gene. V lost 2 bases and J 3 bases, leaving 13 bases between the germline ends. CDR3 DNA sequence: TGTGCCAGCTCACCAGTGCGGTCAGGGGACACTGAAGCTTTCTTT. Translating it yields CASSPVRSGDTEAFF. The full variable domain, in which reference TRBV18 and TRBJ1-1 provide the parts outside the CDR3, is NAGVMQNPRHLVRRRGQEARLRCSPMKGHSHVYWYRQLPEEGLKFMVYLQKENIIDESGMPKERFSAEFPKEGPSILRIQQVVRGDSAAYFCASSPVRSGDTEAFFGQGTRLTVV.

With regard to this clone: This same CDR3 is encoded by further DNA sequences in the sample. The gene calls are TRBV2 and TRBJ1-1; a weak D match, TRBD1 (6 bases). CDR3 length: 14 amino acids. CDR1 and CDR2 from the germline V gene are SNHLY and FYNNEI. The V gene lost 4 bases and the J gene lost 3 bases, with 12 bases spanning the gap. In DNA form, the CDR3 reads TGTGCCAGCAGTGTGACAGGCGGCGACACTGAAGCTTTCTTT. Amino acid sequence: CASSVTGGDTEAFF.

The chain uses TRBV25-1 and TRBJ1-6; 9 bases are shared with TRBD1. Germline CDR1 is MGHDK and CDR2 is SYGVNS. The ends lost 4 bases at V and 0 bases at J; junction bases unmatched: 7. This CDR3 is built from 18 residues. CDR3 DNA: TGTGCCAGCAGTGGTTACGGACAGGGGAGCTCCTATAATTCACCCCTCCACTTT. Translated: CASSGYGQGSSYNSPLHF.

The chain has TRBV6-4 and TRBJ2-2; D is uncertain. Germline V lookup: CDR1 MRHNA, CDR2 SNTAGT. The V gene lost 2 bases and the J gene lost 1 base, with 8 bases spanning the gap. CDR3 length: 15 amino acids. Written as DNA, the CDR3 is TGTGCCAGCAGTGACGGTACAGAGAACACCGGGGAGCTGTTTTTT. It specifies CASSDGTENTGELFF.

This chain uses TRBV5-4 with TRBJ2-1, with TRBD2 matching over 8 bases. Germline V CDR1 and CDR2: SGHNT, YYREEE (reference sequence). V was clipped by 3 bases and J by 2 bases; unmatched bases: 4. This CDR3 has 15 amino acids. Here the CDR3 DNA reads TGTGCCAGCAGCTCTGGGCGGGAGGCCTACAATGAGCAGTTCTTC. This encodes CASSSGREAYNEQFF.

The rearrangement links TRBV19 to TRBJ1-3, with TRBD1 matching over 7 bases. Germline values: CDR1 LNHDA, CDR2 SQIVND (reference sequence). Trimming removed 2 bases from V and 0 bases from J; junction bases left unmatched: 4. The CDR3 runs 16 residues. The CDR3 reads CASSITGQSSGNTIYF. The CDR3, as DNA: TGTGCCAGTAGTATAACGGGACAGAGCTCTGGAAACACCATATATTTT.

The chain carries TRBV28 and TRBJ1-5; tentative D call: TRBD1 (6 bases). The germline V gene has CDR1 MDHEN and CDR2 SYDVKM. V shed 6 bases and J shed 0 bases, with 12 bases lying between them. The CDR3 sequence is 15 residues long. This CDR3 reads CASRLQGYSNQPQHF. The CDR3 DNA is TGTGCCAGCAGATTACAGGGATATAGCAATCAGCCCCAGCATTTT.

This clone has just one count. This rearrangement joins TRBV6-2 or TRBV6-3 to TRBJ2-7; 7 bases match TRBD1. The CDR3 has 14 residues. The V gene end was trimmed by 6 bases and the J gene end by 3 bases; junction bases not matched to a gene: 8. Per germline, CDR1 MNHEY and CDR2 SVGEGT. The CDR3 DNA sequence: TGTGCCAGCAGCAAAAGGGGGCGAAACTACGAGCAGTACTTC. Its translation: CASSKRGRNYEQYF.

The rearrangement joins TRBV6-5 to TRBJ2-7, with a weak D call TRBD2 (5 bases). The CDR3 runs 15 residues. V was shortened by 6 bases and J by 4 bases, with 19 bases between the two germline ends. Germline values: CDR1 MNHEY, CDR2 SVGAGI. The CDR3 DNA reads TGTGCCAGCAGAGTGAACAACCTGGGAGCTTACGAGCAGTACTTC. This codes for CASRVNNLGAYEQYF.

The genes are TRBV5-1 and TRBJ2-7, with a weak D call TRBD1 (6 bases). The germline gives CDR1 SGHRS, CDR2 YFSETQ. The CDR3 is 15 amino acids. V lost 1 base to trimming and J lost 5 bases, with 16 bases between them. The CDR3 coding sequence is TGCGCCAGCAGCTTGTACAGGGCGGATATCGACGAGCAGTACTTC. This sequence encodes CASSLYRADIDEQYF.

The CDR3 DNA reads as TGTGCCACCAGCCGGGGGGCGCAAACCGGGGAGCTGTTTTTT. Protein product: CATSRGAQTGELFF. This chain uses TRBV15 with TRBJ2-2; the D gene is possibly TRBD2 (7 bases). CDR3 size: 14 residues. The germline V gene has CDR1 LNHNV and CDR2 YYDKDF (reference sequence). V gave up 5 bases and J gave up 5 bases, with 12 bases separating them.

For this clone: Additional DNA sequences in this sample encode the identical CDR3. V gene TRBV27 combines with J gene TRBJ1-2; D may be TRBD1 (6 bases). In germline, CDR1 is MNHEY, CDR2 SMNVEV (reference sequence). Trimming took off 4 bases at V and 4 bases at J, with 13 bases between the two ends. The CDR3 has 14 residues. The chain's CDR3 is CASSYREPIYGYTF. CDR3 nucleotides: TGTGCCAGCAGTTACAGGGAACCCATCTATGGCTACACCTTC.

The chain carries TRBV7-9 and TRBJ2-1, with D perhaps TRBD2 (6 bases). This CDR3 comprises 14 residues. From germline, CDR1 is SEHNR and CDR2 FQNEAQ (reference sequence). V was shortened by 0 bases and J by 8 bases, with 11 bases between the two germline ends. CDR3 amino acids: CASSLAGGMDEQFF. DNA of the CDR3: TGTGCCAGCAGCTTAGCTGGCGGGATGGATGAGCAGTTCTTC.

In DNA, the CDR3 is TGTGCCAGCAGTCGTGGGACAGGGCTTGGTTACGAGCAGTACTTC. Translating it yields CASSRGTGLGYEQYF. This chain joins TRBV7-3 and TRBJ2-7, with 9 nucleotides matching TRBD1. J lost 4 bases, V lost 6 bases, and 10 bases had no gene match. Germline V CDR1 and CDR2: SGHTA, FQGTGA. The CDR3 extends over 15 amino acids.

The gene calls are TRBV5-4 and TRBJ2-7; TRBD2 matches at 12 bases. The V gene's germline CDR1 is SGHNT and CDR2 YYREEE (reference sequence). The CDR3 is made up of 15 amino acids. V dropped 5 bases and J dropped 7; count of bases not matched to a gene: 10. CDR3 sequence (DNA): TGTGCCAGCAGACGGACTAGCGGGACCCCAGAGGAGCAGTACTTC. Amino acids: CASRRTSGTPEEQYF.